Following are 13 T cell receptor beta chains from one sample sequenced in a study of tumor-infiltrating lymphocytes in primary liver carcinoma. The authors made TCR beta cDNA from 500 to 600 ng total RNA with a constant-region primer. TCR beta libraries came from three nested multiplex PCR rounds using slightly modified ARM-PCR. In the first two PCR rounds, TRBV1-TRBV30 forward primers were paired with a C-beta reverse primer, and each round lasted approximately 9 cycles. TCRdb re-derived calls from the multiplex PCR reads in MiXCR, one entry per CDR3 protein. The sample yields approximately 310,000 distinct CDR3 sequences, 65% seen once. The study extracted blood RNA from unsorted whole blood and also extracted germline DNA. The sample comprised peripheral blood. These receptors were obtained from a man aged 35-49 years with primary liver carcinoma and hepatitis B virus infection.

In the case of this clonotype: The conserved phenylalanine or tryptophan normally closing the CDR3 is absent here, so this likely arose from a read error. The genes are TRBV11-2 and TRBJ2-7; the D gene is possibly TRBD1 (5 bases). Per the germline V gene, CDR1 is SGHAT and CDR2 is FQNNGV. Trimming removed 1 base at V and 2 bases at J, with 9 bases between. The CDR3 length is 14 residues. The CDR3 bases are TGTGCCAGCAGCTTAGTTCAGGGCCCCTACGAGCAGTACCTC. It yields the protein CASSLVQGPYEQYL.

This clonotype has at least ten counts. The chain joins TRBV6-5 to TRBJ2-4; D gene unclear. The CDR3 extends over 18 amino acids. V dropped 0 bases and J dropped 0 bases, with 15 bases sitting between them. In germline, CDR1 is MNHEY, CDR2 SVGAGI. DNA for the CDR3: TGTGCCAGCAGTTACTCGATACCCCAGGCACCAGCCAAAAACATTCAGTACTTC. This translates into CASSYSIPQAPAKNIQYF.

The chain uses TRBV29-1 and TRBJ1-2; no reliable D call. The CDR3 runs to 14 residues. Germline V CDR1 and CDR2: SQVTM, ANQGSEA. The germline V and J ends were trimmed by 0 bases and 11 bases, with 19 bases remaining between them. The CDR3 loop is CSVEEGRRSYEYTF. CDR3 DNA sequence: TGCAGCGTTGAAGAGGGCCGCAGGTCATACGAGTACACCTTC.

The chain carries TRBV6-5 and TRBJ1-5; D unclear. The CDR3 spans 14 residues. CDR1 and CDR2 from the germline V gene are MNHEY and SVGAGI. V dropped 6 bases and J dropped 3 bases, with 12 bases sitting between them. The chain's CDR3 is CASRPHSNNQPQHF. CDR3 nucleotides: TGTGCCAGCAGGCCGCACAGTAACAATCAGCCCCAGCATTTT.

The CDR3 is CASSPHGAGPPDTQYF. The CDR3 nucleotides read TGTGCCAGCAGCCCACATGGCGCGGGACCCCCAGATACGCAGTATTTT. This chain connects TRBV6-2 or TRBV6-3 to TRBJ2-3; perhaps TRBD2 as D (6 bases). V lost 6 bases and J lost 4, with 20 bases in between. Germline loops: CDR1 MNHEY, CDR2 SVGEGT. The CDR3 is 16 amino acids.

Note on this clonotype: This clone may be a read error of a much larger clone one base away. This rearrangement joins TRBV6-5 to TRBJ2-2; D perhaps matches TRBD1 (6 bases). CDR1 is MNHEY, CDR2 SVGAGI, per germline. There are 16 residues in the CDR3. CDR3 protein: CVSSYSRTDMSGELFF. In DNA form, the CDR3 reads TGTGTCAGCAGTTACTCCCGGACAGATATGAGCGGGGAGCTGTTTTTT.

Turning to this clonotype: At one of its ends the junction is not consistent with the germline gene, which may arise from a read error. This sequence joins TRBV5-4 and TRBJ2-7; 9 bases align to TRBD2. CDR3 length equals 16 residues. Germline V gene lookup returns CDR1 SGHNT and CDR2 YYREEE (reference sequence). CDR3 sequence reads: CTSSLKGGGAYDEQYF. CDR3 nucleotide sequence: TGTACCAGCAGCTTGAAAGGCGGGGGGGCCTACGACGAGCAGTACTTC.

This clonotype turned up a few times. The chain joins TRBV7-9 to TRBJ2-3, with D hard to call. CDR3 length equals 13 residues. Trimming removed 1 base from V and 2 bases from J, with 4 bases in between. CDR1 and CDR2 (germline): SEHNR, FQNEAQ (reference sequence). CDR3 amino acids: CASSLENTDTQYF. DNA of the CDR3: TGTGCCAGCAGCTTAGAAAACACAGATACGCAGTATTTT.

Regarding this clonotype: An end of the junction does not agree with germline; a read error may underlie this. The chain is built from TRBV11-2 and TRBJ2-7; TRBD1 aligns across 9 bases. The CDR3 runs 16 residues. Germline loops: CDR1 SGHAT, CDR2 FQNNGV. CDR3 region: CATSLVGGTGTGEQYF. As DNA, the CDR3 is TGTGCCACCAGCTTAGTAGGCGGGACAGGGACAGGCGAACAGTACTTC.

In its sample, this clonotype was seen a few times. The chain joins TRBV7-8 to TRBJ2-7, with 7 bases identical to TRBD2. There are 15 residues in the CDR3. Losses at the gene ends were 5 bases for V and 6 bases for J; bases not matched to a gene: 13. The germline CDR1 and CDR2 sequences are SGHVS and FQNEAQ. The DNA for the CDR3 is TGTGCCAGCAGCCCGGGCGCGGGAGTTATTTCCGAGCAGTACTTC. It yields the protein CASSPGAGVISEQYF.

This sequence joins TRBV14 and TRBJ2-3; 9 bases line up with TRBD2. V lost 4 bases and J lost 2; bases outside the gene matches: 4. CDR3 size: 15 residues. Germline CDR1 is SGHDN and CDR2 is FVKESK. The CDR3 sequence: CASSRRTSDTDTQYF. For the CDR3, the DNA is TGTGCCAGCAGCCGAAGGACTAGCGACACAGATACGCAGTATTTT.

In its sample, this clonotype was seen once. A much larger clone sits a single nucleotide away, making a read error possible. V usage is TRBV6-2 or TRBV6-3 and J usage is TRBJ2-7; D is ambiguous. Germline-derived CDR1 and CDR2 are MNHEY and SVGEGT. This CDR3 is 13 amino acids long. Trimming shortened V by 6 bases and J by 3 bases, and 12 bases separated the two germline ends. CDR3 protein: CASSRVVSYEQYF. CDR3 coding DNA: TGTGCCAGCAGCCGGGTGGTGAGCTACGAGCAGTACTTC.

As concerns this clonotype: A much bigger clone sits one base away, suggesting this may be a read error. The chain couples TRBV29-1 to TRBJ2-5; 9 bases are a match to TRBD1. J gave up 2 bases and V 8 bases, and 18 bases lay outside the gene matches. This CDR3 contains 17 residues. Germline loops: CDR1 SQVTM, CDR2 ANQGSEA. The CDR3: CSTLQGAIARPQETQYF. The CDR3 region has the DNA TGCAGCACCCTACAGGGGGCTATTGCGAGACCTCAAGAGACCCAGTACTTC.